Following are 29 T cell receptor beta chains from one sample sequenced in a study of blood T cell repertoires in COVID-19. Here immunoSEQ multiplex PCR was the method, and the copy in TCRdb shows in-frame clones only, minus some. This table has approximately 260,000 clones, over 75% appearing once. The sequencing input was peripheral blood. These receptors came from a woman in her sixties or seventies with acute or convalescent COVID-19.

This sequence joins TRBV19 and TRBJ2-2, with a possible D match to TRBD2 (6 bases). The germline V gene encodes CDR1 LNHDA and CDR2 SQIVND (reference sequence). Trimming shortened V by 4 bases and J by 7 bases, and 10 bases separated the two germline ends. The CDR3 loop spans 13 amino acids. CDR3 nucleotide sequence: TGTGCCAGTAGTACTCGACTAGACGGGGAGCTGTTTTTT. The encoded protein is CASSTRLDGELFF. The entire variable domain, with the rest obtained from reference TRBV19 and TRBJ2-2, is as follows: DGGITQSPKYLFRKEGQNVTLSCEQNLNHDAMYWYRQDPGQGLRLIYYSQIVNDFQKGDIAEGYSVSREKKESFPLTVTSAQKNPTAFYLCASSTRLDGELFFGEGSRLTVL.

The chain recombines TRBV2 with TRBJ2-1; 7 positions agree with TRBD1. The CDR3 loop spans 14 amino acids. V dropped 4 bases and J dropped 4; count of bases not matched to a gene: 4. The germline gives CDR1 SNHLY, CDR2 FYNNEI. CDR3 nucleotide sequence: TGTGCCAGCAGTGGACAGGGCCTTTACAATGAGCAGTTCTTC. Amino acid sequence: CASSGQGLYNEQFF.

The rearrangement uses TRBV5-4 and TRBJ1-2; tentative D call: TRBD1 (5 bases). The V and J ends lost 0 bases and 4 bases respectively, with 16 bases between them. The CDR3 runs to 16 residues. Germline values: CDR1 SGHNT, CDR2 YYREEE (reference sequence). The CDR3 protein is CASSLESGIKGYGYTF. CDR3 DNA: TGTGCCAGCAGCTTGGAATCAGGGATTAAGGGCTATGGCTACACCTTC.

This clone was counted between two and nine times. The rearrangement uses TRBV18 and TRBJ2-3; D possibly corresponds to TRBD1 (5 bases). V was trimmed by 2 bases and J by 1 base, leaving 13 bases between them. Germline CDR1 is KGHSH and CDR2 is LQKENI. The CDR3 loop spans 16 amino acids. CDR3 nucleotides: TGTGCCAGCTCACCAGAGGAACCCAGGGGCACAGATACGCAGTATTTT. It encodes CASSPEEPRGTDTQYF.

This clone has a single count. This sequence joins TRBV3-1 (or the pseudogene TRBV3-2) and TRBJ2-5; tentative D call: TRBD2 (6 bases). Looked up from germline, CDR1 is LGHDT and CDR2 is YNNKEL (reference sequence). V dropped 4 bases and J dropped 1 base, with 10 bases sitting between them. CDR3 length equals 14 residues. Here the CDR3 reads CASSRGTTQETQYF. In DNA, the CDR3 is TGTGCCAGCAGCCGCGGGACCACCCAAGAGACCCAGTACTTC.

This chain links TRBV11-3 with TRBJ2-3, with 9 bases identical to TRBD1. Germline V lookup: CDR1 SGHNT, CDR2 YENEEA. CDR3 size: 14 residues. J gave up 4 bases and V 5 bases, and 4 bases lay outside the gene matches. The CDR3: CASSLGQGPDTQYF. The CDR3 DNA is TGTGCCAGCAGCCTGGGACAGGGACCAGATACGCAGTATTTT.

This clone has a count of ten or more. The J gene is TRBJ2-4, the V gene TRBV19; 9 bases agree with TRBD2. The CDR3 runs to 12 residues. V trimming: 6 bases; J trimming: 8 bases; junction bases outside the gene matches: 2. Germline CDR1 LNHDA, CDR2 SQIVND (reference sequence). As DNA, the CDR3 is TGTGCCAGTAGACTAGCGGGCGACATTCAGTACTTC. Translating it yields CASRLAGDIQYF.

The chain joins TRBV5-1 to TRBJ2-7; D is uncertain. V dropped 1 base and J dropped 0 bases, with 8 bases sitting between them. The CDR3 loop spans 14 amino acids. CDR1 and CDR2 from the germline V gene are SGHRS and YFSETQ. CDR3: CASSLRQNSYEQYF. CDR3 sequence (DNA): TGCGCCAGCAGCTTGCGCCAGAACTCCTACGAGCAGTACTTC. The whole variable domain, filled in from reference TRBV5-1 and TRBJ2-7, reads KAGVTQTPRYLIKTRGQQVTLSCSPISGHRSVSWYQQTPGQGLQFLFEYFSETQRNKGNFPGRFSGRQFSNSRSEMNVSTLELGDSALYLCASSLRQNSYEQYFGPGTRLTVT.

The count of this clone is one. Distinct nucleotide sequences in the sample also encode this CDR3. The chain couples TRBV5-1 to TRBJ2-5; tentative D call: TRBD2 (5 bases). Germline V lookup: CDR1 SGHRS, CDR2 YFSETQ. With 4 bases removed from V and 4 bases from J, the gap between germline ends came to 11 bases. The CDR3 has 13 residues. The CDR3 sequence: CASSGVEGETQYF. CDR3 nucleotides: TGCGCCAGCAGCGGGGTAGAGGGAGAGACCCAGTACTTC. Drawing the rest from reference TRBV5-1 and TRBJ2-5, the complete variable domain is KAGVTQTPRYLIKTRGQQVTLSCSPISGHRSVSWYQQTPGQGLQFLFEYFSETQRNKGNFPGRFSGRQFSNSRSEMNVSTLELGDSALYLCASSGVEGETQYFGPGTRLLVL.

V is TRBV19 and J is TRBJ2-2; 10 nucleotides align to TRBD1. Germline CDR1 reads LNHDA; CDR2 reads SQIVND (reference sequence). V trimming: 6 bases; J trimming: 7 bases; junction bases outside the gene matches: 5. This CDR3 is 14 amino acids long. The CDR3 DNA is TGTGCCAGTAGGAGGACAGGGGGAATCGGGGAGCTGTTTTTT. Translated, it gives CASRRTGGIGELFF.

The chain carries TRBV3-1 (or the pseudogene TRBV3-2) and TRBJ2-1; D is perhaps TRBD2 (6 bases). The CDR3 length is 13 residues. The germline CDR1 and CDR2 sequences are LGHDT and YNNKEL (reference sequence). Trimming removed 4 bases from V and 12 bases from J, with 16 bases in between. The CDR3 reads CASSPSTLGGQFF. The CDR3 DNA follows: TGTGCCAGCAGCCCCTCGACCCTCGGGGGGCAGTTCTTC.

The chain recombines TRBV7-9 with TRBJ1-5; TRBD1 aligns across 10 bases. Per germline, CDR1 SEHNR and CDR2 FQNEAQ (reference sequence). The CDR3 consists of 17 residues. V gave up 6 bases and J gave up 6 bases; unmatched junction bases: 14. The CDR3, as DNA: TGTGCCAGCAGTTTCGTATCCGGGACAGGGGCTGGTCAGCCCCAGCATTTT. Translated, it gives CASSFVSGTGAGQPQHF. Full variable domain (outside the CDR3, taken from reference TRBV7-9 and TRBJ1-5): DTGVSQNPRHKITKRGQNVTFRCDPISEHNRLYWYRQTLGQGPEFLTYFQNEAQLEKSRLLSDRFSAERPKGSFSTLEIQRTEQGDSAMYLCASSFVSGTGAGQPQHFGDGTRLSIL.

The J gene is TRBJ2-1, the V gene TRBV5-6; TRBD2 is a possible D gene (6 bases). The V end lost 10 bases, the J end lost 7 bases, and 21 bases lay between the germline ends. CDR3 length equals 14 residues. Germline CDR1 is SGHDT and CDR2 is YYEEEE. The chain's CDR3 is CAAGQGIPGNEQFF. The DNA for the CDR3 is TGTGCCGCGGGGCAGGGCATCCCAGGGAATGAGCAGTTCTTC.

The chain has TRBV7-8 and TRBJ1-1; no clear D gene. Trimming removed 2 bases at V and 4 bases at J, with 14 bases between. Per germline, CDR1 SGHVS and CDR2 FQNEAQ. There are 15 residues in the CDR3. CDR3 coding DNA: TGTGCCAGCAGCTTAAACGGGTTGGGTATCACTGAAGCTTTCTTT. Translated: CASSLNGLGITEAFF.

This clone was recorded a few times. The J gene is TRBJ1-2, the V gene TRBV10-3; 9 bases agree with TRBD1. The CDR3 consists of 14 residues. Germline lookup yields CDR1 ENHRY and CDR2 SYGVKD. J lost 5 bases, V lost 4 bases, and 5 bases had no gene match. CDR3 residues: CAISGQGEAYGYTF. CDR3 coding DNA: TGTGCCATCAGTGGACAGGGGGAAGCGTATGGCTACACCTTC.

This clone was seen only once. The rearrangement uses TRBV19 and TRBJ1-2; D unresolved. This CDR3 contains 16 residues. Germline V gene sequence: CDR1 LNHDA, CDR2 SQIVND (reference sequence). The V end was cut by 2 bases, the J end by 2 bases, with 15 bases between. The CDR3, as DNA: TGTGCCAGTAGTATAAGAGGGCCCCGTAGGAACTATGGCTACACCTTC. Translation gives CASSIRGPRRNYGYTF. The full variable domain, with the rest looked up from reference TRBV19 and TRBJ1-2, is DGGITQSPKYLFRKEGQNVTLSCEQNLNHDAMYWYRQDPGQGLRLIYYSQIVNDFQKGDIAEGYSVSREKKESFPLTVTSAQKNPTAFYLCASSIRGPRRNYGYTFGSGTRLTVV.

CDR3 amino acids: CATSRVSGVGQEVQYF. In DNA form, the CDR3 reads TGTGCCACCAGCAGAGTCTCCGGGGTCGGTCAGGAGGTCCAGTACTTC. The chain joins TRBV15 to TRBJ2-5; TRBD2 is a possible D gene (5 bases). V was pared by 1 base and J by 10 bases, with 22 bases between. Germline CDR1 LNHNV, CDR2 YYDKDF (reference sequence). This CDR3 comprises 16 residues.

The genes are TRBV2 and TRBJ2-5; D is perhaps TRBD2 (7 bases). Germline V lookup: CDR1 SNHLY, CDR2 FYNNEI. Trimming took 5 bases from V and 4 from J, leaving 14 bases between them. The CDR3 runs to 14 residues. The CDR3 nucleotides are TGTGCCAGCAGTCGCGGACTAGGGGGAGAGACCCAGTACTTC. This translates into CASSRGLGGETQYF. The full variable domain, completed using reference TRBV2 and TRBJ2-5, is EPEVTQTPSHQVTQMGQEVILRCVPISNHLYFYWYRQILGQKVEFLVSFYNNEISEKSEIFDDQFSVERPDGSNFTLKIRSTKLEDSAMYFCASSRGLGGETQYFGPGTRLLVL.

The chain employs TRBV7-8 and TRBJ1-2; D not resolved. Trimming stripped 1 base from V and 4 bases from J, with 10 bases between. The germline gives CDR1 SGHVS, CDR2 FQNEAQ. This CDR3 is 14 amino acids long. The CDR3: CASSLVGQIYGYTF. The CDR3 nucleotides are TGTGCCAGCAGCTTAGTTGGGCAGATCTATGGCTACACCTTC.

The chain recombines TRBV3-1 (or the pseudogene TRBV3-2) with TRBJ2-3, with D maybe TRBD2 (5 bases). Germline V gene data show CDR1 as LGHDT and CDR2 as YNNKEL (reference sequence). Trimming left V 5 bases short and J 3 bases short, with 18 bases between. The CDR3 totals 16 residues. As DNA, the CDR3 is TGTGCCAGCAGCGTCCGAGGACTGGGTAAAACAGATACGCAGTATTTT. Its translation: CASSVRGLGKTDTQYF.

CDR3: CASKGQQGPGNTIYF. CDR3 in DNA: TGTGCCAGCAAGGGACAACAAGGGCCGGGGAACACCATATATTTT. The chain combines TRBV28 with TRBJ1-3; a weak D match, TRBD1 (6 bases). The V and J ends lost 7 bases and 7 bases respectively, with 20 bases between them. Looked up from germline, CDR1 is MDHEN and CDR2 is SYDVKM. The CDR3 length is 15 residues.

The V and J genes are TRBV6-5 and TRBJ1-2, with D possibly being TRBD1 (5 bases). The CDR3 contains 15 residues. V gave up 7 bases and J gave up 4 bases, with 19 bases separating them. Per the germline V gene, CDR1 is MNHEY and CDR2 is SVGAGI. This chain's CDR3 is CASIPINRFAYGYTF. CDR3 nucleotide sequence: TGTGCCAGCATCCCAATCAACAGGTTTGCCTATGGCTACACCTTC.

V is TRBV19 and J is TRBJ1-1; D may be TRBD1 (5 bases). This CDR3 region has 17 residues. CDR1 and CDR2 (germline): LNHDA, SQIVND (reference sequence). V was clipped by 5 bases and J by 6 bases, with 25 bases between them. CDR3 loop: CASSATRDRRGVAEAFF. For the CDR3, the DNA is TGTGCCAGTAGTGCCACTCGGGACCGCCGGGGGGTGGCTGAAGCTTTCTTT.

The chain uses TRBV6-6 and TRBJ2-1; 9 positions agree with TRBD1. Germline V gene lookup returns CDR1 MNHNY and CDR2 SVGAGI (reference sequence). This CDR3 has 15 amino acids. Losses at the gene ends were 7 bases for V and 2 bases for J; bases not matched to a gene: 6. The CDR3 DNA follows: TGTGCCAGCAAGGGGGACAGGGCTACCTACAATGAGCAGTTCTTC. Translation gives CASKGDRATYNEQFF.

This chain's CDR3 is CASSRDRGGTGELFF. The CDR3 bases are TGCGCCAGCAGCCGGGACAGGGGGGGCACCGGGGAGCTGTTTTTT. This sequence joins TRBV4-1 and TRBJ2-2; 11 bases align to TRBD1. Germline V lookup: CDR1 MGHRA, CDR2 YSYEKL. The CDR3 contains 15 residues. Unmatched junction bases numbered 2, after V lost 4 bases and J lost 4 bases.

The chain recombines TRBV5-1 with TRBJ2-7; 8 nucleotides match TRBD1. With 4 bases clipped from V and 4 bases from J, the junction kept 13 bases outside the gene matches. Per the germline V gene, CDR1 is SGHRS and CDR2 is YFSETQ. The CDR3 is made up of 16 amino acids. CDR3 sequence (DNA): TGCGCCAGCAGCCCAGAAGGACAGGGTGGCCCTTACGAGCAGTACTTC. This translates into CASSPEGQGGPYEQYF.

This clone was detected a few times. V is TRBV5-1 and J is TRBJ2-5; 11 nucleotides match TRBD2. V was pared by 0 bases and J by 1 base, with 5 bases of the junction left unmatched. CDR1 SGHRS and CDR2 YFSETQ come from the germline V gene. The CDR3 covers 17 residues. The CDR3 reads CASSLAGTSGGQETQYF. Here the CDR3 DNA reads TGCGCCAGCAGCTTGGCGGGAACTAGCGGGGGCCAAGAGACCCAGTACTTC.

Here the CDR3 reads CASSSQGPSTDTQYF. The DNA for the CDR3 is TGTGCCAGCAGCTCACAGGGCCCTAGCACAGATACGCAGTATTTT. This chain joins TRBV11-2 and TRBJ2-3; a possible D gene is TRBD1 (6 bases). CDR1 is SGHAT and CDR2 is FQNNGV in the germline V gene. Trimming pared 4 bases from V and 0 bases from J, leaving 11 bases between. The CDR3 runs 15 residues.

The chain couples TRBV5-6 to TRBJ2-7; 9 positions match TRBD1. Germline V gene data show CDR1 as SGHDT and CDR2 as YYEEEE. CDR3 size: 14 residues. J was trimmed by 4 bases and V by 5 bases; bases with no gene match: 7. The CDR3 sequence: CASRAQGAAYEQYF. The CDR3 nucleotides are TGTGCCAGCAGAGCACAGGGGGCCGCGTACGAGCAGTACTTC.